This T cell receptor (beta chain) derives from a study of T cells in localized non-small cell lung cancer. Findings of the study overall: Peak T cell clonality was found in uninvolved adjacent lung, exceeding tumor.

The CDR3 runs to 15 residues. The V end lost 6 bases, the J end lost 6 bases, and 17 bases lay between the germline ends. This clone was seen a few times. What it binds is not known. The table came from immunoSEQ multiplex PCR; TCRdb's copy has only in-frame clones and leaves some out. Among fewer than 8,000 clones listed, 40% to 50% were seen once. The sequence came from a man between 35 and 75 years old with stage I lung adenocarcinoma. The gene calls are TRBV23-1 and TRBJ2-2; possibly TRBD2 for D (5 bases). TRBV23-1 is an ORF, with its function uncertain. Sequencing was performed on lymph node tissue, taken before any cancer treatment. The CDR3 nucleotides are TGCGCCAGCAGCCAAGCCCCTGCGGGCGCCGGGGAGCTGTTTTTT. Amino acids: CASSQAPAGAGELFF.